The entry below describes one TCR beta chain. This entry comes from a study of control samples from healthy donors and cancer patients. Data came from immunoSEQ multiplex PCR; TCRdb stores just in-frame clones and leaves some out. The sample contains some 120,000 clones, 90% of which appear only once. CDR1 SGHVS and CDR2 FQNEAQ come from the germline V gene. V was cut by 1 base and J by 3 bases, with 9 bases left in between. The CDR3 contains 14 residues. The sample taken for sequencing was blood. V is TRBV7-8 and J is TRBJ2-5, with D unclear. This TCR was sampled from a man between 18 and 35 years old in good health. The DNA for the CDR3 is TGTGCCAGCAGCTTAGAGCCAGCTGAAGAGACCCAGTACTTC. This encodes CASSLEPAEETQYF.